The next 2 T cell receptor beta chains were all read from a single sample in a study of blood T cell repertoires in COVID-19. The data were produced by immunoSEQ multiplex PCR, yet TCRdb's version contains in-frame clones alone and is incomplete. The sample includes 210,000 or so clones, 65% to 85% seen only once; the top ten take 8.5% to 12%. The sequenced sample was peripheral blood. The receptors were gathered from a woman of 80 years or more with acute or convalescent COVID-19.

This clone occurred once. The chain couples TRBV3-1 (or the pseudogene TRBV3-2) to TRBJ2-7; 11 nucleotides agree with TRBD2. The V gene end was trimmed by 8 bases and the J gene end by 3 bases; junction bases not matched to a gene: 3. Germline V gene sequence: CDR1 LGHDT, CDR2 YNNKEL (reference sequence). This CDR3 is built from 13 residues. The CDR3 loop reads CASELAGGYEQYF. The CDR3 DNA reads TGTGCCAGCGAGCTAGCGGGAGGCTACGAGCAGTACTTC.

The rearrangement links TRBV5-4 to TRBJ2-7; D may be TRBD2 (5 bases). Trimming left V 2 bases short and J 3 bases short, with 9 bases between. The CDR3 consists of 13 residues. Germline V gene sequence: CDR1 SGHNT, CDR2 YYREEE (reference sequence). Written as DNA, the CDR3 is TGTGCCAGCAGCTTATTGGGGAGCTACGAGCAGTACTTC. This codes for CASSLLGSYEQYF.